This T cell receptor beta chain was sequenced in a study of OX40 agonist ivuxolimab in advanced cancers. Concerning the study at large: Ivuxolimab was a fully human IgG2 agonistic monoclonal antibody targeting the costimulatory receptor OX40 (CD134). Intravenous ivuxolimab was administered to patients every 2 weeks at six dose levels: 0.01, 0.1, 0.3, 1.5, 3 and 10 mg/kg. Of the 50 to 55 patients in dose escalation, some 20 had hepatocellular carcinoma, approximately 15 had melanoma, 9 had renal cell carcinoma and 9 had head and neck cancer. In the dose-escalation cohort, around four fifths of patients were male, and the mean age was approximately 64 years, with a range of about 20 to 90. Patients were allowed to have had prior anti-PD-1, anti-PD-L1 or anti-CTLA-4 therapy, and more than 35% of the dose-escalation patients had been treated with checkpoint inhibitors. Three dose-escalation patients achieved partial responses, one with hepatocellular carcinoma and two with cutaneous melanoma. Peripheral TCRbeta sequencing aimed to test whether ivuxolimab altered TCR sequence diversity and caused clonal T-cell expansion. The paper describes the monotherapy dose-escalation part (N = 52 patients) of the phase I trial of ivuxolimab. The full study reports these points: The antigen specificity of the clonally expanded peripheral T cells was not determined. Low levels of normalized T-cell clonal expansion were also seen in some patients who did not respond. In the 0.1-3.0 mg/kg groups, partial responders had among the lowest normalized peripheral clonal expansion, particularly in CD8+ T cells. On average, CD8+ T cells showed more expanded clones than CD4+ T cells after ivuxolimab. Clonal expansion of both CD4+ and CD8+ blood T cells was observed from baseline to week 6 at doses 0.1 to 3.0 mg/kg.

Genomic DNA was extracted from sorted cells for sequencing of the TCRbeta CDR3 region. The immunoSEQ Assay was used to sequence the TCRbeta CDR3 regions. Entries here come from immuneACCESS through TCRdb and include only in-frame sequences with V and J called. Some clones fail to appear in such tables; in the studies checked, an unresolved V gene covers under half of the shortfall, and the cause of the remainder is unknown. The sample records 60,000 to 85,000 clones, approximately 92% of which are singletons. 6.5% to 9.5% of the sample comes from the top ten. This clone was found once. The antigen it recognizes is unknown. No base qualities exist here, and no much larger clone lies one base off it. The CDR3 runs 15 amino acids, cysteine and phenylalanine included. Just the 45-base CDR3 DNA is kept, in frame starting at base 1. CDR1 SEHNR and CDR2 FQNEAQ were looked up in the germline V gene (reference sequence). V is pruned by 3 bases and J by 5 bases, leaving 3 bases of the junction without a gene match.

The trial excluded patients who had a history of autoimmune disease or who were on systemic immunosuppression. Peripheral blood for TCR sequencing was collected from all dose cohorts at baseline, on cycle 4 day 1, and on cycle 7 day 1. Samples came from an open-label, multicenter, first-in-human phase I dose-escalation trial of ivuxolimab. Adults with locally advanced or metastatic head and neck squamous cell, hepatocellular, melanoma or renal cell carcinoma were enrolled in the trial. CD4+ and CD8+ T cells were sorted separately from peripheral blood before TCR sequencing. This sequence was found in an adult with an advanced solid tumor such as melanoma, head and neck, liver or kidney cancer. This material consisted of CD4+ or CD8+ T cells sorted from blood, taken in a trial of the OX40 agonist ivuxolimab. The rearranged segments are TRBV7-9 and TRBJ2-1; a stretch of 11 junction bases matches TRBD2. The DNA sequence follows: TGTGCCAGCAGCTTGACTAGCGGGGAAAACAATGAGCAGTTCTTC. This codes for CASSLTSGENNEQFF.